This TCR beta chain was captured by sequencing in a study of a mutant IDH1 vaccine in newly diagnosed glioma (dated by TCRdb to the early 2020s). In the study overall: In the chemotherapy-containing groups, vaccination started alongside temozolomide cycles, whereas in patients who had radiotherapy alone it started 4-6 weeks after radiotherapy. Of the 25 to 35 patients who were treated, approximately 60% were male and about 40% were female, and the mean age was approximately 40 years. Before enrollment, most patients had been given radiochemotherapy with temozolomide as standard therapy, while the rest had received either radiotherapy alone or temozolomide alone. Visit V12 was the week-35 safety follow-up and visit V13 was the week-47 end of study. Peripheral blood was drawn at six visits: V03 (baseline), V05, V07, V10, V12 and V13. For exploratory analyses, longitudinal TCRB deep sequencing was carried out in more than 20 treated patients wherever samples were available.

What the research found in general, with its limitations: Pseudoprogression appeared unrelated to alterations in the top peripheral T cell clonotypes detected by TCRB sequencing. The authors noted that analyses of patient blood samples could not be reproduced because of sample limitations. Availability determined which PBMC samples were chosen for TCRB deep sequencing. Immune responses induced by the vaccine were seen in 93.3% of patients across multiple MHC alleles.

This clone was observed a few times. Its antigen target is currently unknown. Base quality data are lacking; no much larger clone is found one base away. The library was prepared using the immunoSEQ multiplex PCR assay. The hsTCRB Kit was used according to the manufacturer's protocol to amplify rearranged TCR beta chain sequences. An Illumina MiSeq was used to sequence the TCRB libraries. In the source study's methods: Demultiplexing, trimming and gene mapping were performed with the kit vendor's proprietary platform. As stored in TCRdb, this immuneACCESS dataset retains in-frame rearrangements with V and J assigned. A fraction of the clones does not appear; measured against another copy, unresolved V genes explain less than half of the discrepancy, and the remainder lacks a known reason. V and J calls and clone size are copied from that table; D and trimming were computed from the DNA. In this sample the table shows around 50,000 clones, roughly 80% of which occur a single time. 4.1% of the sample rests with the top ten.

The time point label, read with the paper, signifies: week 35, safety follow-up. Each vaccine dose was 300 ug of a 20-mer mutant IDH1 peptide in Montanide, given subcutaneously with topical imiquimod. Across visits V03 through V10, patients got a total of eight vaccinations, given in weeks 1, 3, 5, 7, 11, 15, 19 and 23. Newly diagnosed WHO grade 3 or 4 IDH1-mutant astrocytomas showing loss of nuclear ATRX were present in the donors. The samples were drawn from NOA16, a multicentre, single-arm, open-label phase I trial in Germany that tested a mutant IDH1 peptide vaccine in humans for the first time. Genomic DNA for TCRB sequencing was extracted from EDTA blood using the DNeasy Blood and Tissue Kit. Based on the germline V gene, the CDR1 and CDR2 sequences are SGHTA and FQGNSA. Its CDR3 holds 15 amino acids, cysteine through phenylalanine. The retained sequence is limited to the CDR3, 45 bases, with the frame set at the first base. V lost 3 bases and J lost 6 bases, and the count of bases not matched to a germline gene is 5.

Sequences were derived from PBMCs, sampled from a glioma patient whose treatment included an IDH1 peptide vaccine. The chain is made from TRBV7-2 and TRBJ2-3, with 11 bases aligning to TRBD2. This TCR was sampled from a woman under 30 with glioma. Here is the DNA: TGTGCCAGCAGCTTCACTAGCGGGAGTTTGGATACGCAGTATTTT. This yields the protein CASSFTSGSLDTQYF. Outside the CDR3, residues come from the reference TRBV7-2 and TRBJ2-3 proteins, so the full variable domain is: GAGVSQSPSNKVTEKGKDVELRCDPISGHTALYWYRQSLGQGLEFLIYFQGNSAPDKSGLPSDRFSAERTGGSVSTLTIQRTQQEDSAVYLCASSFTSGSLDTQYFGPGTRLTVL.